These 23 T cell receptor beta chains originate from one sample sequenced in a study of T cells in Graves' hyperthyroidism and ophthalmopathy. RNA transcripts provided the source from which TCR beta CDR3 regions were amplified. Primed by the HTBI set, a first-round RT-PCR was run on the TCR CDR3. Each CDR3 protein is one row after TCRdb ran MiXCR on the multiplex PCR reads. The sample holds 500,000 to 700,000 distinct CDR3 sequences, roughly 17% seen once. Sequencing used blood. The receptor source for this set is a woman under 30 with Graves' hyperthyroidism.

About this clonotype: A much larger clone is a single base away; this may be a read error. The chain recombines TRBV27 with TRBJ1-1; 8 bases agree with TRBD1. Germline CDR1 is MNHEY and CDR2 is SMNVEV (reference sequence). The CDR3 totals 13 residues. CDR3 sequence: CARSLGTGYEAFF. For the CDR3, the DNA is TGTGCCCGCAGTTTGGGGACAGGCTATGAAGCTTTCTTT.

This clonotype has just a few counts. In nucleotides, the CDR3 is TGTGCCAGCAGTTACTTTGGGGGAGACACCGGGGAGCTGTTTTTT. Residues: CASSYFGGDTGELFF. V usage is TRBV6-6 and J usage is TRBJ2-2; tentatively, D is TRBD1 or TRBD2 (5 bases each). The CDR3 extends over 15 amino acids. Trimming took off 1 base at V and 3 bases at J, with 9 bases between the two ends. Per germline, CDR1 MNHNY and CDR2 SVGAGI (reference sequence).

The chain recombines TRBV11-2 with TRBJ2-4; TRBD2 matches at 14 bases. Germline assignment: CDR1 SGHAT and CDR2 FQNNGV. The V gene end was trimmed by 1 base and the J gene end by 9 bases; junction bases not matched to a gene: 2. This CDR3 has 15 amino acids. The CDR3 DNA sequence: TGTGCCAGCAGCTTAGGACTAGCGGGGGGGCCCATTCAGTACTTC. Encoded protein: CASSLGLAGGPIQYF. Full variable domain (missing parts from reference TRBV11-2 and TRBJ2-4): EAGVAQSPRYKIIEKRQSVAFWCNPISGHATLYWYQQILGQGPKLLIQFQNNGVVDDSQLPKDRFSAERLKGVDSTLKIQPAKLEDSAVYLCASSLGLAGGPIQYFGAGTRLSVL.

The chain is built from TRBV5-4 and TRBJ2-5; TRBD1 matches at 7 bases. The germline V gene encodes CDR1 SGHNT and CDR2 YYREEE (reference sequence). This CDR3 is built from 14 residues. V lost 1 base and J lost 5; bases outside the gene matches: 5. In nucleotides, the CDR3 is TGTGCCAGCAGCTTGAAAATCAGGGGGGAGACCCAGTACTTC. This codes for CASSLKIRGETQYF.

The table lists this clonotype with a few counts. The chain couples TRBV28 to TRBJ2-5; 7 bases align to TRBD2. Germline assignment: CDR1 MDHEN and CDR2 SYDVKM. V trimming: 5 bases; J trimming: 2 bases; junction bases outside the gene matches: 11. There are 16 residues in the CDR3. CDR3 region: CASSPPPGGGQETQYF. In nucleotides, the CDR3 is TGTGCCAGCAGTCCCCCCCCCGGGGGAGGGCAAGAGACCCAGTACTTC.

This clonotype was observed at least ten times. The chain has TRBV12-3 or TRBV12-4 and TRBJ2-7; D not resolved. This CDR3 comprises 15 residues. The V gene lost 0 bases and the J gene lost 0 bases, with 9 bases spanning the gap. CDR3 sequence: CASSLARRASYEQYF. The CDR3 nucleotides are TGTGCCAGCAGTTTAGCTCGTCGGGCCTCCTACGAGCAGTACTTC.

This clonotype turned up a few times. This chain connects TRBV2 to TRBJ1-3, with unresolved D. Trimming took 9 bases from V and 4 from J, leaving 7 bases between them. The germline gives CDR1 SNHLY, CDR2 FYNNEI. CDR3 size: 11 residues. Here the CDR3 DNA reads TGTGCCAGTGATAGAGGAAACACCATATATTTT. This sequence encodes CASDRGNTIYF.

This clonotype was seen ten or more times. V usage is TRBV28 and J usage is TRBJ1-6, with 9 bases fitting TRBD1. Germline V gives CDR1 MDHEN, CDR2 SYDVKM. The J segment lost 7 bases and the V segment lost 10 bases, leaving 11 bases of the junction unmatched. The CDR3 loop spans 15 amino acids. The CDR3 reads CATYRDRDENSPLHF. The CDR3 DNA follows: TGTGCCACCTATCGGGACAGGGATGAAAATTCACCCCTCCACTTT.

The chain couples TRBV6-1 to TRBJ2-5; D gene uncertain. Trimming pared 5 bases from V and 1 base from J, leaving 14 bases between. Germline loops: CDR1 MNHNS, CDR2 SASEGT. This CDR3 region has 15 residues. The CDR3 spells CASSYGWQTQETQYF. The CDR3, as DNA: TGTGCCAGCAGTTATGGATGGCAGACCCAAGAGACCCAGTACTTC.

There are many counts of this clonotype. The chain links TRBV28 to TRBJ2-1, with 9 nucleotides matching TRBD1. Trimming took 6 bases from V and 7 from J; bases not matched to a gene: 16. In germline, CDR1 is MDHEN, CDR2 SYDVKM. The CDR3 is 17 amino acids. The CDR3 DNA is TGTGCCAGCAGGTGGGGACAGGGTCTACGCTCGGGGAATGAGCAGTTCTTC. It yields the protein CASRWGQGLRSGNEQFF.

The rearrangement joins TRBV6-2 or TRBV6-3 to TRBJ1-1; weak D call: TRBD1 (6 bases). V dropped 6 bases and J dropped 0 bases, with 11 bases sitting between them. The CDR3 contains 14 residues. The germline CDR1 and CDR2 sequences are MNHEY and SVGEGT. CDR3 coding DNA: TGTGCCAGCAGACCAGGGGCCTTGAACACTGAAGCTTTCTTT. Translating gives CASRPGALNTEAFF.

As regards this clonotype: At one boundary the junction diverges from the germline segment, which might be a read error. V and J are TRBV6-1 and TRBJ2-7; tentatively, D is TRBD1 (6 bases). Per the germline V gene, CDR1 is MNHNS and CDR2 is SASEGT. The CDR3 has 15 amino acids. CDR3 in DNA: TGTGCCAGCAGCCCAAGGGGAGCCGAGGGGGACGAGGAGTACTTC. Its translation is CASSPRGAEGDEEYF.

For this clonotype: Given a much more abundant clone one base away, this may be a read error. As the CDR3 is not closed by the conserved phenylalanine or tryptophan, this likely results from a read error. The V and J genes are TRBV20-1 and TRBJ2-7; no clear D gene. The CDR3 contains 15 residues. CDR1 DFQATT and CDR2 SNEGSKA come from the germline V gene (reference sequence). V lost 1 base, J lost 0 bases, and 13 bases lay in between. The CDR3: CSARANSFFSYEQYL. CDR3 coding DNA: TGCAGTGCTAGAGCCAACAGCTTTTTCTCCTACGAGCAGTACCTC.

The V gene is TRBV7-9, the J gene TRBJ2-2, with unresolved D. The length of the CDR3 is 16 residues. The germline V gene encodes CDR1 SEHNR and CDR2 FQNEAQ (reference sequence). The germline V and J ends were trimmed by 7 bases and 0 bases, with 15 bases remaining between them. In nucleotides, the CDR3 is TGTGCCAGCAACATCGCAGAGGTCGCGAACACCGGGGAGCTGTTTTTT. It yields the protein CASNIAEVANTGELFF.

The table lists this clonotype with a count of one. The chain employs TRBV6-1 and TRBJ2-5; D not resolved. The CDR3 runs 14 residues. The germline V and J ends were trimmed by 6 bases and 5 bases, with 16 bases remaining between them. The germline CDR1 and CDR2 sequences are MNHNS and SASEGT. CDR3 residues: CASRLTRIGETQYF. CDR3 nucleotides: TGTGCCAGCAGGCTGACAAGGATCGGGGAGACCCAGTACTTC.

This clonotype turned up a few times. CDR3: CATSSLKAEKLFF. The DNA of the CDR3 is TGTGCCACCAGCAGTCTCAAAGCTGAAAAACTGTTTTTT. The gene calls are TRBV15 and TRBJ1-4, with D unclear. CDR3 size: 13 residues. V was shortened by 3 bases and J by 7 bases, with 9 bases between the two germline ends. Germline CDR1 is LNHNV and CDR2 is YYDKDF (reference sequence).

This clonotype was seen many times. The chain uses TRBV6-6 and TRBJ2-5, with 8 nucleotides matching TRBD1. V gave up 2 bases and J gave up 4 bases; unmatched junction bases: 3. Germline loops: CDR1 MNHNY, CDR2 SVGAGI (reference sequence). The CDR3 contains 14 residues. The CDR3 nucleotides are TGTGCCAGCAGTTACCCAGGGGGCGCAGAGACCCAGTACTTC. Amino acid sequence: CASSYPGGAETQYF.

This clonotype was picked up a small number of times. J is TRBJ2-6 and V is TRBV7-8; TRBD1 is a possible D gene (5 bases). Germline-derived CDR1 and CDR2 are SGHVS and FQNEAQ. The CDR3 is made up of 15 amino acids. The V gene lost 6 bases and the J gene lost 4 bases, with 13 bases spanning the gap. As DNA, the CDR3 is TGTGCCAGCAGGTCAGAAGGACACGGGGCCAACGTCCTGACTTTC. It yields the protein CASRSEGHGANVLTF.

This clonotype has ten or more counts. The V and J genes are TRBV7-2 and TRBJ2-7; perhaps TRBD2 as D (6 bases). The V end was cut by 5 bases, the J end by 2 bases, with 13 bases between. CDR1 is SGHTA and CDR2 is FQGNSA in the germline V gene. The length of the CDR3 is 14 residues. The CDR3 DNA sequence: TGTGCCAGCAGCCCCGGGACTTCGACCTACGAGCAGTACTTC. This translates into CASSPGTSTYEQYF.

This clonotype was seen only once. This clone may be a read error of a much larger clone one base away. This chain connects TRBV20-1 to TRBJ1-2, with 7 positions matching TRBD1. Germline CDR1 reads DFQATT; CDR2 reads SNEGSKA (reference sequence). The CDR3 totals 18 residues. The DNA for the CDR3 is TGCAGTGCTAGAGATCTCCTTTGGACAGGAGCACCTAACTATGGCTGCACCTTC. It encodes CSARDLLWTGAPNYGCTF.

This clonotype occurred many times. This chain uses TRBV20-1 with TRBJ2-3; tentative D call: TRBD2 (5 bases). Per the germline V gene, CDR1 is DFQATT and CDR2 is SNEGSKA (reference sequence). The length of the CDR3 is 13 residues. In nucleotides, the CDR3 is TGCAGCGCCACTAGTAAAGGGCCGGATACGCAGTATTTT. It specifies CSATSKGPDTQYF.

This clonotype was seen many times. The genes are TRBV12-3 or TRBV12-4 and TRBJ2-1, with D possibly being TRBD2 (6 bases). V shed 0 bases and J shed 4 bases, with 19 bases lying between them. This CDR3 region has 18 residues. CDR3 bases: TGTGCCAGCAGTTTAGCGCGGGATGTTTGGGGAATTTACAATGAGCAGTTCTTC. The encoded protein is CASSLARDVWGIYNEQFF.

This chain uses TRBV10-3 with TRBJ2-3, with 10 bases that match TRBD2. The germline V gene encodes CDR1 ENHRY and CDR2 SYGVKD. With V trimmed by 10 bases and J by 4 bases, 8 bases remained unmatched. CDR3 length: 14 amino acids. The CDR3 region is CATRAGGRADTQYF. CDR3 coding DNA: TGTGCCACTAGAGCGGGGGGGCGAGCAGATACGCAGTATTTT.